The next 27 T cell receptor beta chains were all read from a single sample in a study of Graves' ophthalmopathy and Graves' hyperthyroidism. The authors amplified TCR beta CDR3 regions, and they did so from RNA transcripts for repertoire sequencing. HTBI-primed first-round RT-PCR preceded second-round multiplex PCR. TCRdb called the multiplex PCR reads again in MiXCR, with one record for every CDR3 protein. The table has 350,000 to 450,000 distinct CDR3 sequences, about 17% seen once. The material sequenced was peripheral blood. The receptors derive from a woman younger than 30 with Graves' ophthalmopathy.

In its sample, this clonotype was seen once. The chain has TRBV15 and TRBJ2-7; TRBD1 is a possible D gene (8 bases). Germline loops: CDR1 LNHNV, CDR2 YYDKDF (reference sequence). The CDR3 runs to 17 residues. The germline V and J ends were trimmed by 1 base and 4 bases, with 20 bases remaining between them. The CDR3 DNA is TGTGCCACCAGCAGAGGCTCCCGTGACAGGGGACTATACGAGCAGTACTTC. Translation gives CATSRGSRDRGLYEQYF. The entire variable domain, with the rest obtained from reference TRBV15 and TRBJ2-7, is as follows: DAMVIQNPRYQVTQFGKPVTLSCSQTLNHNVMYWYQQKSSQAPKLLFHYYDKDFNNEADTPDNFQSRRPNTSFCFLDIRSPGLGDTAMYLCATSRGSRDRGLYEQYFGPGTRLTVT.

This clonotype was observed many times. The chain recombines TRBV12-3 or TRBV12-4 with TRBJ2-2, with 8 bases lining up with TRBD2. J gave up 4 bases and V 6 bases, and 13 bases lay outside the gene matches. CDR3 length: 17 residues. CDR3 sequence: CASRRDLKRERTGELFF. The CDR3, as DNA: TGTGCCAGCAGACGAGACCTTAAGCGGGAGCGCACCGGGGAGCTGTTTTTT.

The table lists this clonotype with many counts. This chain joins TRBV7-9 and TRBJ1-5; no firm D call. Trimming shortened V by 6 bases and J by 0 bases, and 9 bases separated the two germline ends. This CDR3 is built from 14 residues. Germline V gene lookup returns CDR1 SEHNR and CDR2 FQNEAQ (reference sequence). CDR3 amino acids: CASSLDGSNQPQHF. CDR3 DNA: TGTGCCAGCAGTCTAGATGGTAGCAATCAGCCCCAGCATTTT.

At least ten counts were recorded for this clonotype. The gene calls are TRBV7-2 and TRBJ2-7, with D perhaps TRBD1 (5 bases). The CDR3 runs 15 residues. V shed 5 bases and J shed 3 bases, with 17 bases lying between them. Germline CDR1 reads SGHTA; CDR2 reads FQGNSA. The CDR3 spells CASSPRAGQVYEQYF. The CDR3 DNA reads TGTGCCAGCAGCCCCCGCGCAGGGCAGGTCTACGAGCAGTACTTC.

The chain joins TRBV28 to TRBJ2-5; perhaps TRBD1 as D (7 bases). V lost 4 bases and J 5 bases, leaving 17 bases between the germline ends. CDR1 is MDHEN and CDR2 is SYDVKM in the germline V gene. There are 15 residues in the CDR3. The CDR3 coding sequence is TGTGCCAGCAGTTCCCAGGGGGGTATTCGGGAGACCCAGTACTTC. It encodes CASSSQGGIRETQYF.

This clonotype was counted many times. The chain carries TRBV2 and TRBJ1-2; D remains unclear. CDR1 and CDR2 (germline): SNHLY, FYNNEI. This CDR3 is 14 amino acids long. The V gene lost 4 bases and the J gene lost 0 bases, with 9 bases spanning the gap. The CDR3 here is CASSGQSSNYGYTF. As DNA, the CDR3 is TGTGCCAGCAGTGGGCAGTCTTCTAACTATGGCTACACCTTC.

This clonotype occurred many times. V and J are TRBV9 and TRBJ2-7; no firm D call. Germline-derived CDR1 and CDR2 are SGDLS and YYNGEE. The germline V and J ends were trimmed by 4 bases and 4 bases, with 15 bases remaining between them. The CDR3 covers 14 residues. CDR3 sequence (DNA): TGTGCCAGCAGCCCACGGCCGTCGTCATACGAGCAGTACTTC. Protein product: CASSPRPSSYEQYF.

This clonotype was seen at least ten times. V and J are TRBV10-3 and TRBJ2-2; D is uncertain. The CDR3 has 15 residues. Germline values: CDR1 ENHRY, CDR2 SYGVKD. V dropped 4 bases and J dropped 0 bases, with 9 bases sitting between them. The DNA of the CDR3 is TGTGCCATCAGTGCGGCCCGCCCGAACACCGGGGAGCTGTTTTTT. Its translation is CAISAARPNTGELFF.

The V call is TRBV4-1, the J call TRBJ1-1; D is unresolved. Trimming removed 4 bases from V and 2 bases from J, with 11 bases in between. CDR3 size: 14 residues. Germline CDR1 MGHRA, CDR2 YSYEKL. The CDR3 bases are TGCGCCAGCAGCCCAGGAGAGGGAAACACTGAAGCTTTCTTT. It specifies CASSPGEGNTEAFF.

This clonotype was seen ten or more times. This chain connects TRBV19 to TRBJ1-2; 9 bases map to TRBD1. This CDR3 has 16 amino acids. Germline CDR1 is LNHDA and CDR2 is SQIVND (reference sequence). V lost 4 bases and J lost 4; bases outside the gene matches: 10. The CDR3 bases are TGTGCCAGTAGTAGGGGAACGGGACAGGGTACCTATGGCTACACCTTC. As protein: CASSRGTGQGTYGYTF.

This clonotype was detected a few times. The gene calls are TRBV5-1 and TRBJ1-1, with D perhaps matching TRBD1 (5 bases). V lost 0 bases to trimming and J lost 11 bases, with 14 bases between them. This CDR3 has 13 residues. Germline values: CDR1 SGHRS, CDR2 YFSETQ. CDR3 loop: CASSLEGAPGAFF. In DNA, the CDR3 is TGCGCCAGCAGCTTGGAAGGGGCTCCAGGCGCTTTCTTT.

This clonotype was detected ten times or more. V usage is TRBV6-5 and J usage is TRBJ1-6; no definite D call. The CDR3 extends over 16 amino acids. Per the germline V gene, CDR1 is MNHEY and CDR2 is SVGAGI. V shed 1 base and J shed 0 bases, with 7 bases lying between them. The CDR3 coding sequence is TGTGCCAGCAGTTACTGGGCGAGCTCCTATAATTCACCCCTCCACTTT. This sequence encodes CASSYWASSYNSPLHF.

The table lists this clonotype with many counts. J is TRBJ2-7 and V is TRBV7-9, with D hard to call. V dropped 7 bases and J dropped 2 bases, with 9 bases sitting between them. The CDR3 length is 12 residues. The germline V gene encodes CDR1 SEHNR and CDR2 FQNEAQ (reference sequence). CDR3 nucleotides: TGTGCCAGCAACGCAGCAACCTACGAGCAGTACTTC. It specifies CASNAATYEQYF.

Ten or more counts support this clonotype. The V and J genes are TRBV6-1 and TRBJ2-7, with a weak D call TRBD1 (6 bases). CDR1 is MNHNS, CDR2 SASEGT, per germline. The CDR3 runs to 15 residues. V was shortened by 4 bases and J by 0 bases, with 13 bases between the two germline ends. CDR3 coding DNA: TGTGCCAGCAGTGTCGACAGGTTGCCCTCCTACGAGCAGTACTTC. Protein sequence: CASSVDRLPSYEQYF.

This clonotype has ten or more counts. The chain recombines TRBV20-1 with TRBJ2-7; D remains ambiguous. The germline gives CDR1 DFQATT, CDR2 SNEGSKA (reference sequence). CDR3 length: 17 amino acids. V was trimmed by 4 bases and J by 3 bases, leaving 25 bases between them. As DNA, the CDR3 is TGCAGTGCTATTCCCAATCTTGGAGCAAAATACCTCTACGAGCAGTACTTC. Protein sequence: CSAIPNLGAKYLYEQYF.

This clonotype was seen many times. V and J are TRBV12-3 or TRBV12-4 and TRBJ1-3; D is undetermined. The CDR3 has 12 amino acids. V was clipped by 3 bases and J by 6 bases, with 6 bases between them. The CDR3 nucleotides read TGTGCCAGCAGTTTCTTGCAAAACACCATATATTTT. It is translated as CASSFLQNTIYF.

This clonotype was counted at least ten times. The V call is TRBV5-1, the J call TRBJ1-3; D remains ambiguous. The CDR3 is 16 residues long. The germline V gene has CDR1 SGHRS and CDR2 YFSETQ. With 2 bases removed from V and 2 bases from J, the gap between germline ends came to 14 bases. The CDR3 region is CASSFGSLSTGNTIYF. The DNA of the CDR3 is TGCGCCAGCAGCTTTGGGAGCCTTTCAACTGGAAACACCATATATTTT.

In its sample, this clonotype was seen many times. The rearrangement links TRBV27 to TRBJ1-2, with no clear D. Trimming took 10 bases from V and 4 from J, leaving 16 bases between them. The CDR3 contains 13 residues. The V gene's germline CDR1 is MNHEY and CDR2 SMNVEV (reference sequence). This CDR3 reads CATASAGAYGYTF. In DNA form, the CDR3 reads TGTGCCACGGCCTCAGCGGGTGCCTATGGCTACACCTTC.

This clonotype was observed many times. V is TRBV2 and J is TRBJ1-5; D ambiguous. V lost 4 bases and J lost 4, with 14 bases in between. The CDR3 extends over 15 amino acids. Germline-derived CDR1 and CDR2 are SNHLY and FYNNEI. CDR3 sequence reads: CASSASGSGNQPQHF. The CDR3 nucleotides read TGTGCCAGCAGTGCAAGCGGGAGTGGGAATCAGCCCCAGCATTTT.

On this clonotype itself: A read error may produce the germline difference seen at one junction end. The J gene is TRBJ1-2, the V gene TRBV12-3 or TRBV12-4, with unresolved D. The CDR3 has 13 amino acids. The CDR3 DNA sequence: TGTGCCAGTAGTTTCGGCAGCAACTATGGCTACACCTTC. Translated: CASSFGSNYGYTF.

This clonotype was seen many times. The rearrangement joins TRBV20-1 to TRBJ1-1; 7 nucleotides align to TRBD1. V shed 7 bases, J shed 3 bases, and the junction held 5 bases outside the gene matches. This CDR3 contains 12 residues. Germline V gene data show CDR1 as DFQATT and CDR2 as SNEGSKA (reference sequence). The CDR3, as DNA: TGCAGTGTGAACGACAGGGACACTGAAGCTTTCTTT. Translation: CSVNDRDTEAFF.

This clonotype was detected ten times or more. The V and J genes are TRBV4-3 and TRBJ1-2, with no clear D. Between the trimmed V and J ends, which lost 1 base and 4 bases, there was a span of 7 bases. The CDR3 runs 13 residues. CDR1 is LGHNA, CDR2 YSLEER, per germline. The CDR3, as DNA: TGCGCCAGCAGCCAAGTCCTTCTCTATGGCTACACCTTC. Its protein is CASSQVLLYGYTF.

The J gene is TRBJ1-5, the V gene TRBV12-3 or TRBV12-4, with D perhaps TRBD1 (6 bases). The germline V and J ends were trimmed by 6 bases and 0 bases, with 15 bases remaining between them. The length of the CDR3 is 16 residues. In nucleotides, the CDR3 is TGTGCCAGCAGGGGCAGGGGAGGCGATAGCAATCAGCCCCAGCATTTT. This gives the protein CASRGRGGDSNQPQHF.

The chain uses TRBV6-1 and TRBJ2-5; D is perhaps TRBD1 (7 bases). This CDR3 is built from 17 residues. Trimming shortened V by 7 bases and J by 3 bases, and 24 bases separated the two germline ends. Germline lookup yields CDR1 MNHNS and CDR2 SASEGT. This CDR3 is CASNFEGARGLEETQYF. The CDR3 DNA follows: TGTGCCAGCAACTTCGAGGGGGCGCGGGGCCTGGAAGAGACCCAGTACTTC.

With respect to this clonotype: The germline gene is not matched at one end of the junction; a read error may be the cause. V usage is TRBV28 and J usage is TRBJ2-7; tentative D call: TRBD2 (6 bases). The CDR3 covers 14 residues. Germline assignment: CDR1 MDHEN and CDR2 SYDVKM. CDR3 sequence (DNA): TGTGCCAGCAAACCGGGACTCAGCTCCTACGAGCAGTGCTTC. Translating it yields CASKPGLSSYEQCF.

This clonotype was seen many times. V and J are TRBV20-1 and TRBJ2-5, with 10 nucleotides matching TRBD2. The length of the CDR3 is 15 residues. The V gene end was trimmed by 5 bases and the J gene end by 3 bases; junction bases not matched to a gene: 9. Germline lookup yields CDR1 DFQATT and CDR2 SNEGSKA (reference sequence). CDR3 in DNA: TGCAGTGCTGGCACCGGGACTAGCGAAAAAGAGACCCAGTACTTC. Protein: CSAGTGTSEKETQYF.

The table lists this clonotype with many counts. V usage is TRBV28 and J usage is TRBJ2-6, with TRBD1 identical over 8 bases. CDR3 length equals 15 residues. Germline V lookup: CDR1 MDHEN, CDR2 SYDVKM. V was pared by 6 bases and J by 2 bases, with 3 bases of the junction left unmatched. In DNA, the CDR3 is TGTGCCAGCAGACGGACAGGGCCTGGGGCCAACGTCCTGACTTTC. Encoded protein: CASRRTGPGANVLTF.